The 32 T cell receptor beta chains below all came from one sample that was sequenced in a study of cytomegalovirus exposure and HLA in healthy donors. Primers included in the PCR were 60 Vbeta and 13 Jbeta primers. Assay used: immunoSEQ multiplex PCR; TCRdb lists only in-frame clones, some missing. The sample has some 220,000 clones, about 89% seen once. The sequencing sample was made of PBMCs. The receptor source for this set is a young woman in good health and CMV-seronegative.

In DNA, the CDR3 is TGTGCCACCCAAGGACAGCTTTCTGGAAACACCATATATTTT. Translated: CATQGQLSGNTIYF. The chain has TRBV7-9 and TRBJ1-3; a weak D match, TRBD1 (6 bases). V was clipped by 10 bases and J by 1 base, with 14 bases between them. Germline loops: CDR1 SEHNR, CDR2 FQNEAQ (reference sequence). CDR3 length equals 14 residues.

This clone showed up just once. This rearrangement joins TRBV27 to TRBJ2-2; a weak D match, TRBD2 (7 bases). The CDR3 is made up of 16 amino acids. Germline CDR1 MNHEY, CDR2 SMNVEV (reference sequence). Trimming cost V 2 bases and J 8 bases, with 18 bases left between them. The CDR3 nucleotides are TGTGCCAGCAGTTTAAGGGCGGGGGCCCCAGGGGGGGAGCTGTTTTTT. Protein: CASSLRAGAPGGELFF.

The chain has TRBV5-1 and TRBJ2-5; D call uncertain. The CDR3 spans 15 residues. Trimming shortened V by 0 bases and J by 7 bases, and 16 bases separated the two germline ends. Germline V CDR1 and CDR2: SGHRS, YFSETQ. CDR3 nucleotide sequence: TGCGCCAGCAGCTTGGCCCTTAGTGGGTCGGGGACCCAGTACTTC. Translating it yields CASSLALSGSGTQYF.

This sequence joins TRBV18 and TRBJ2-3, with a weak D call TRBD1 (6 bases). This CDR3 is built from 17 residues. V was pared by 3 bases and J by 2 bases, with 18 bases between. Germline loops: CDR1 KGHSH, CDR2 LQKENI. CDR3 in amino acids: CASSPRPGTKPTDTQYF. In nucleotides, the CDR3 is TGTGCCAGCTCACCGCGGCCCGGGACAAAACCCACAGATACGCAGTATTTT.

Notes on this clone: The same CDR3 is also encoded by other DNA sequences in this sample. V usage is TRBV9 and J usage is TRBJ2-1; D is uncertain. The CDR3 has 13 residues. V was cut by 4 bases and J by 0 bases, with 5 bases left in between. Per the germline V gene, CDR1 is SGDLS and CDR2 is YYNGEE. Here the CDR3 DNA reads TGTGCCAGCAGCCTAAGCTCCTACAATGAGCAGTTCTTC. It specifies CASSLSSYNEQFF.

The chain carries TRBV7-6 and TRBJ2-5; tentatively, D is TRBD1 (6 bases). Germline-derived CDR1 and CDR2 are SGHVS and FNYEAQ. V dropped 5 bases and J dropped 5 bases, with 21 bases sitting between them. The CDR3 length is 16 residues. The CDR3 DNA reads as TGTGCCAGCAGCCCTCTCCAGGGGACGTCCGGGGAGACCCAGTACTTC. It specifies CASSPLQGTSGETQYF.

This clone was picked up a small number of times. The rearrangement links TRBV6-1 to TRBJ2-1; 9 bases agree with TRBD1. CDR1 and CDR2 (germline): MNHNS, SASEGT. Trimming removed 1 base from V and 0 bases from J; junction bases left unmatched: 4. The CDR3 has 17 amino acids. The CDR3 region is CASSEGTGDSSYNEQFF. The DNA of the CDR3 is TGTGCCAGCAGTGAAGGGACAGGGGACAGCTCCTACAATGAGCAGTTCTTC.

The rearrangement links TRBV14 to TRBJ2-1; 8 bases line up with TRBD2. The CDR3 runs 18 residues. Germline CDR1 is SGHDN and CDR2 is FVKESK. J was trimmed by 6 bases and V by 4 bases; bases with no gene match: 17. The CDR3 DNA reads TGTGCCAGCAGCCCCAAAAGGTGGCGGGGGGCCACATTCAATGAGCAGTTCTTC. This sequence encodes CASSPKRWRGATFNEQFF.

The genes are TRBV6-1 and TRBJ1-5; TRBD1 is a possible D gene (5 bases). Trimming left V 2 bases short and J 9 bases short, with 11 bases between. The length of the CDR3 is 13 residues. Germline V gives CDR1 MNHNS, CDR2 SASEGT. The CDR3 DNA is TGTGCCAGCAGTGAACCAGGGTTGTTGCCCCAGCATTTT. This codes for CASSEPGLLPQHF.

The J gene is TRBJ2-2, the V gene TRBV4-2; no firm D call. Germline-derived CDR1 and CDR2 are LGHNA and YNFKEQ. The CDR3 length is 15 residues. Trimming removed 3 bases from V and 3 bases from J, with 11 bases in between. The DNA of the CDR3 is TGTGCCAGCAGCCAGGTCCTACCTGACACCGGGGAGCTGTTTTTT. Its translation is CASSQVLPDTGELFF.

This chain connects TRBV7-2 to TRBJ2-1; 7 nucleotides agree with TRBD2. This CDR3 comprises 16 residues. Trimming at V came to 5 bases and at J to 6 bases, leaving 13 bases not matched to a gene. Germline V gene data show CDR1 as SGHTA and CDR2 as FQGNSA. CDR3: CASSPAGVIRSNEQFF. As DNA, the CDR3 is TGTGCCAGCAGCCCCGCGGGAGTGATTAGATCCAATGAGCAGTTCTTC.

The J gene is TRBJ2-3, the V gene TRBV5-6; 9 bases match TRBD2. V shed 1 base and J 2 bases; nucleotides not matched to a gene: 8. This CDR3 contains 17 residues. CDR1 is SGHDT and CDR2 is YYEEEE in the germline V gene. The CDR3 here is CASSLSGRGGNTDTQYF. CDR3 sequence (DNA): TGTGCCAGCAGCTTGTCCGGGCGGGGGGGAAACACAGATACGCAGTATTTT. Supplemented by reference TRBV5-6 and TRBJ2-3, the full variable domain reads DAGVTQSPTHLIKTRGQQVTLRCSPKSGHDTVSWYQQALGQGPQFIFQYYEEEERQRGNFPDRFSGHQFPNYSSELNVNALLLGDSALYLCASSLSGRGGNTDTQYFGPGTRLTVL.

The chain couples TRBV5-1 to TRBJ1-2; TRBD1 agrees at 8 bases. The CDR3 is 15 residues long. J was trimmed by 5 bases and V by 4 bases; bases with no gene match: 10. Germline V CDR1 and CDR2: SGHRS, YFSETQ. CDR3 sequence reads: CASSLPGQVSYGYTF. The CDR3 region has the DNA TGCGCCAGCAGCCTGCCGGGACAGGTGTCATATGGCTACACCTTC. Full variable domain (rest looked up from reference TRBV5-1 and TRBJ1-2): KAGVTQTPRYLIKTRGQQVTLSCSPISGHRSVSWYQQTPGQGLQFLFEYFSETQRNKGNFPGRFSGRQFSNSRSEMNVSTLELGDSALYLCASSLPGQVSYGYTFGSGTRLTVV.

In its sample, this clone was seen once. An end of the junction differs from the germline gene, which may be a read error. The chain employs TRBV25-1 and TRBJ2-7; D might be TRBD2 (5 bases). CDR3 length equals 12 residues. Germline V gives CDR1 MGHDK, CDR2 SYGVNS. The CDR3 DNA sequence: TGTGCCAGCAGTTCCTATGACTACGAGCGGTACTTC. The encoded protein is CASSSYDYERYF.

This clone was seen once. Written as DNA, the CDR3 is TGTGCCAGTAGGCCCGCAGGGGCCACGGGGAATGAGCAGTTCTTC. Translated, it gives CASRPAGATGNEQFF. The chain carries TRBV19 and TRBJ2-1; possibly TRBD1 for D (6 bases). Germline V gene sequence: CDR1 LNHDA, CDR2 SQIVND (reference sequence). The CDR3 sequence is 15 residues long. Trimming took 6 bases from V and 7 from J, leaving 19 bases between them.

The rearrangement uses TRBV5-4 and TRBJ2-3; 11 bases fit TRBD2. The CDR3 has 16 amino acids. V was pared by 4 bases and J by 2 bases, with 6 bases of the junction left unmatched. Germline CDR1 is SGHNT and CDR2 is YYREEE (reference sequence). The CDR3 sequence: CASSPSGGTATDTQYF. The DNA for the CDR3 is TGTGCCAGCAGCCCTAGCGGGGGGACAGCCACAGATACGCAGTATTTT.

The chain couples TRBV5-4 to TRBJ1-2, with D unclear. The CDR3 is 15 amino acids. The germline V and J ends were trimmed by 1 base and 6 bases, with 16 bases remaining between them. CDR1 is SGHNT, CDR2 YYREEE, per germline (reference sequence). The CDR3 loop is CASSLPAGVRDGYTF. The CDR3 DNA follows: TGTGCCAGCAGCTTGCCGGCCGGGGTGAGGGATGGCTACACCTTC.

CDR3 loop: CASSKGTGPPQETQYF. DNA for the CDR3: TGTGCCAGCAGCAAAGGGACAGGGCCACCTCAAGAGACCCAGTACTTC. This chain uses TRBV7-8 with TRBJ2-5; 9 positions match TRBD1. The V segment lost 5 bases and the J segment 2 bases; nucleotides outside the gene matches: 9. Germline-derived CDR1 and CDR2 are SGHVS and FQNEAQ. CDR3 size: 16 residues.

The genes are TRBV13 and TRBJ2-7; the D is unclear. Per the germline V gene, CDR1 is PRHDT and CDR2 is FYEKMQ (reference sequence). The ends were cut back, 2 bases at V and 5 bases at J, with 4 bases in the middle. The CDR3 is made up of 11 amino acids. The CDR3 DNA reads TGTGCCAGCAGCTTACTAGACGAGCAGTACTTC. This codes for CASSLLDEQYF.

The gene calls are TRBV27 and TRBJ1-5; the D gene is possibly TRBD1 (5 bases). The CDR3 spans 17 residues. CDR1 MNHEY and CDR2 SMNVEV come from the germline V gene (reference sequence). Trimming pared 4 bases from V and 2 bases from J, leaving 18 bases between. This CDR3 is CASSSYPFQGRNQPQHF. In DNA, the CDR3 is TGTGCCAGCAGTTCCTACCCCTTTCAGGGTCGCAATCAGCCCCAGCATTTT.

J is TRBJ1-1 and V is TRBV6-1, with D hard to call. Germline V gives CDR1 MNHNS, CDR2 SASEGT. The ends were cut back, 7 bases at V and 10 bases at J, with 19 bases in the middle. The CDR3 totals 13 residues. This CDR3 reads CASKPRALPLAFF. The CDR3 bases are TGTGCCAGCAAGCCCCGCGCCCTCCCGCTAGCTTTCTTT.

J is TRBJ1-5 and V is TRBV11-2, with D unclear. V was cut by 3 bases and J by 6 bases, with 15 bases left in between. The CDR3 sequence is 15 residues long. Germline V CDR1 and CDR2: SGHAT, FQNNGV. The CDR3 here is CASSLTSKRGQPQHF. CDR3 in DNA: TGTGCCAGCAGCTTGACGAGTAAGCGGGGTCAGCCCCAGCATTTT. The variable domain in full, with the rest retrieved from reference TRBV11-2 and TRBJ1-5, is EAGVAQSPRYKIIEKRQSVAFWCNPISGHATLYWYQQILGQGPKLLIQFQNNGVVDDSQLPKDRFSAERLKGVDSTLKIQPAKLEDSAVYLCASSLTSKRGQPQHFGDGTRLSIL.

V and J are TRBV5-1 and TRBJ1-1; the D is unclear. CDR3 size: 16 residues. Germline values: CDR1 SGHRS, CDR2 YFSETQ. Trimming took 4 bases from V and 0 from J, leaving 16 bases between them. CDR3 sequence: CASSVRAGSLNTEAFF. The CDR3, as DNA: TGCGCCAGCAGCGTGAGAGCCGGGTCTTTGAACACTGAAGCTTTCTTT.

This clone appeared once. The rearrangement uses TRBV13 and TRBJ2-3; the match to TRBD2 covers 7 bases. CDR3 size: 15 residues. V lost 1 base to trimming and J lost 5 bases; unmatched junction nucleotides: 6. CDR1 is PRHDT, CDR2 FYEKMQ, per germline (reference sequence). CDR3 DNA sequence: TGTGCCAGCAGCTTAGTTGCGGGAGCTGGAGATACGCAGTATTTT. Residues: CASSLVAGAGDTQYF.

The chain's CDR3 is CATSRAAGGRTDTQYF. CDR3 in DNA: TGTGCCACCAGCAGAGCAGCGGGGGGACGCACAGATACGCAGTATTTT. This sequence joins TRBV15 and TRBJ2-3, with 9 bases that match TRBD2. V shed 1 base, J shed 1 base, and the junction held 3 bases outside the gene matches. Germline V gene data show CDR1 as LNHNV and CDR2 as YYDKDF (reference sequence). The CDR3 consists of 16 residues.

V usage is TRBV7-2 and J usage is TRBJ1-1; 8 bases are shared with TRBD1. The CDR3 runs to 14 residues. Trimming at V came to 6 bases and at J to 1 base, leaving 4 bases not matched to a gene. CDR1 and CDR2 (germline): SGHTA, FQGNSA. The CDR3 DNA follows: TGTGCCAGCAGACGGACAGGGTCGAACACTGAAGCTTTCTTT. It is translated as CASRRTGSNTEAFF.

The V gene is TRBV7-9, the J gene TRBJ1-4, with D unclear. This CDR3 spans 13 amino acids. V lost 5 bases and J 8 bases, leaving 12 bases between the germline ends. Germline assignment: CDR1 SEHNR and CDR2 FQNEAQ (reference sequence). As DNA, the CDR3 is TGTGCCAGCAGCCCCCCGGTGGTGGAAAAACTGTTTTTT. This gives the protein CASSPPVVEKLFF.

This sequence joins TRBV7-9 and TRBJ1-4; tentatively, D is TRBD1 (6 bases). Germline V lookup: CDR1 SEHNR, CDR2 FQNEAQ (reference sequence). The V end lost 1 base, the J end lost 8 bases, and 8 bases lay between the germline ends. The CDR3 has 13 amino acids. For the CDR3, the DNA is TGTGCCAGCAGCTTAGTCACAGGGGAAAAACTGTTTTTT. It translates to CASSLVTGEKLFF.

This chain connects TRBV2 to TRBJ1-5; 7 bases fit TRBD1. V lost 8 bases and J lost 3; bases outside the gene matches: 4. CDR3 length: 13 residues. CDR1 is SNHLY and CDR2 is FYNNEI in the germline V gene. The CDR3 reads CASQGEVNQPQHF. The CDR3 DNA follows: TGTGCCAGCCAGGGGGAGGTCAATCAGCCCCAGCATTTT. Looking up the rest from reference TRBV2 and TRBJ1-5 gives the full variable domain: EPEVTQTPSHQVTQMGQEVILRCVPISNHLYFYWYRQILGQKVEFLVSFYNNEISEKSEIFDDQFSVERPDGSNFTLKIRSTKLEDSAMYFCASQGEVNQPQHFGDGTRLSIL.

The genes are TRBV5-1 and TRBJ2-1; tentative D call: TRBD1 (6 bases). From germline, CDR1 is SGHRS and CDR2 YFSETQ. V was shortened by 4 bases and J by 6 bases, with 17 bases between the two germline ends. The CDR3 totals 15 residues. CDR3 residues: CASSPASGVGNEQFF. The CDR3 coding sequence is TGCGCCAGCAGCCCCGCGTCAGGGGTGGGCAATGAGCAGTTCTTC.

This chain uses TRBV7-6 with TRBJ2-1; 7 bases map to TRBD2. With V trimmed by 1 base and J by 4 bases, 10 bases remained unmatched. CDR3 length: 17 amino acids. CDR1 and CDR2 (germline): SGHVS, FNYEAQ. CDR3 in amino acids: CASSLVLAGAGYNEQFF. The CDR3 DNA reads as TGTGCCAGCAGCTTAGTTTTGGCGGGAGCGGGGTACAATGAGCAGTTCTTC.

A note on this clone: It may be a read error: a sequence one base away is much more abundant. The V and J genes are TRBV7-6 and TRBJ1-1; perhaps TRBD1 as D (5 bases). CDR1 SGHVS and CDR2 FNYEAQ come from the germline V gene. The ends were cut back, 2 bases at V and 5 bases at J, with 9 bases in the middle. The CDR3 spans 13 residues. CDR3 in DNA: TGTGCCAGCAGCTTAAATAGGGGAACTGAAGCTTTCTTT. Translated: CASSLNRGTEAFF. The variable domain in full, completed from reference TRBV7-6 and TRBJ1-1, reads GAGVSQSPRYKVTKRGQDVALRCDPISGHVSLYWYRQALGQGPEFLTYFNYEAQQDKSGLPNDRFSAERPEGSISTLTIQRTEQRDSAMYRCASSLNRGTEAFFGQGTRLTVV.